The text below deals with one T cell receptor beta chain. Per germline, CDR1 SGHDN and CDR2 FVKESK. Trimming removed 2 bases from V and 0 bases from J, with 8 bases in between. This CDR3 has 15 residues. This sample is part of a study of blood T cell repertoires in COVID-19. The method was immunoSEQ multiplex PCR; TCRdb's version includes in-frame clones alone and lacks a portion of them. The sample lists 200,000 to 300,000 clones, 86% occurring once. Source material: peripheral blood. The receptor comes from a man between 25 and 39 years old with active or convalescent COVID-19. The gene calls are TRBV14 and TRBJ1-3; D not certain. In DNA, the CDR3 is TGTGCCAGCAGCCAATTCGGAGGCTCTGGAAACACCATATATTTT. It specifies CASSQFGGSGNTIYF.